This entry concerns a single TCR beta chain. Antigen unknown. V trimming: 4 bases; J trimming: 6 bases; junction bases outside the gene matches: 9. The germline V gene has CDR1 MNHEY and CDR2 SVGAGI. The CDR3 runs 16 residues. The data originate from a study of molecular identifiers for immune sequencing clone quantification. Study-level points and caveats: The study found clones above 20 RNA copies held over 98% of effector molecules and under 1% in naive cells. Shared barcodes on identical TCR molecules could underestimate the sizes of highly expanded clones. Detection of one spiked Jurkat cell's TCR RNA reportedly worked in some 980,000 naive cells.

Generation of bulk TCR libraries relied on previously described methods and listed TCR primers. TCRdb ran MiXCR on the PCR reads and lists one entry per CDR3 protein. Here the sample spans a few hundred thousand distinct CDR3 sequences, 24% being singletons. The sequenced sample was naive CD8+ T cells from blood, with Jurkat cell RNA spiked in. Regarding subset: FACS-sorted CD8+CD4-CCR7+CD45RA+ naive T cells. The origin of this receptor is a human donor in good health. Some libraries in this study had Jurkat cell RNA spiked in. The V gene is TRBV6-5, the J gene TRBJ2-1; TRBD2 matches 10 bases. The CDR3 DNA is TGTGCCAGCAGTTCCTCCCTAGCGGGAGCCCCCAATGAGCAGTTCTTC. Protein: CASSSSLAGAPNEQFF.